The 28 T cell receptor beta chains below were found in one sample sequenced in a study of cytomegalovirus exposure and HLA in healthy donors. In the PCR, 60 Vbeta and 13 Jbeta primers were used. Measured with immunoSEQ multiplex PCR; TCRdb has only the in-frame clones, and not every one. The sample has roughly 120,000 clones, more than 65% seen once. The material sequenced was PBMCs. The receptor source for this set is a woman aged 30 to 39 in good health and CMV-seronegative.

J is TRBJ2-5 and V is TRBV29-1; TRBD2 is a possible D gene (6 bases). Germline CDR1 is SQVTM and CDR2 is ANQGSEA. The CDR3 length is 11 residues. Trimming pared 7 bases from V and 11 bases from J, leaving 17 bases between. CDR3 DNA sequence: TGCAGCGCCTGGAGGAGGGAGGAGCAGTACTTC. This gives the protein CSAWRREEQYF.

V is TRBV2 and J is TRBJ2-2, with TRBD1 matching over 9 bases. V gave up 2 bases and J gave up 3 bases; unmatched junction bases: 1. The CDR3 length is 15 residues. CDR1 SNHLY and CDR2 FYNNEI come from the germline V gene. The CDR3 loop reads CASSEWDRDTGELFF. The DNA of the CDR3 is TGTGCCAGCAGTGAATGGGACAGGGACACCGGGGAGCTGTTTTTT.

The rearrangement links TRBV9 to TRBJ1-1; D remains ambiguous. The germline V gene has CDR1 SGDLS and CDR2 YYNGEE. CDR3 length: 17 residues. Deletions cut 4 bases from V and 1 base from J, with 20 bases between. Here the CDR3 DNA reads TGTGCCAGCAGCTCCACACCCCCGGAGAGATGGAACACTGAAGCTTTCTTT. It specifies CASSSTPPERWNTEAFF.

The chain links TRBV6-1 to TRBJ1-1, with D tentatively TRBD1 (6 bases). The CDR3 contains 14 residues. The germline V gene encodes CDR1 MNHNS and CDR2 SASEGT. V lost 6 bases, J lost 4 bases, and 15 bases lay in between. The CDR3 region is CASRGGGWGTEAFF. CDR3 nucleotides: TGTGCCAGCAGGGGAGGGGGTTGGGGCACTGAAGCTTTCTTT.

The chain joins TRBV11-3 to TRBJ1-1; 7 bases agree with TRBD1. Germline V CDR1 and CDR2: SGHNT, YENEEA. Trimming removed 6 bases from V and 0 bases from J; junction bases left unmatched: 4. The length of the CDR3 is 14 residues. The CDR3 sequence is CASRPTGLNTEAFF. DNA of the CDR3: TGTGCCAGCAGACCGACAGGGTTGAACACTGAAGCTTTCTTT. The full variable domain, in which reference TRBV11-3 and TRBJ1-1 provide the parts outside the CDR3, is EAGVVQSPRYKIIEKKQPVAFWCNPISGHNTLYWYLQNLGQGPELLIRYENEEAVDDSQLPKDRFSAERLKGVDSTLKIQPAELGDSAVYLCASRPTGLNTEAFFGQGTRLTVV.

The chain is built from TRBV30 and TRBJ1-6; D is possibly TRBD1 (5 bases). This CDR3 has 16 residues. CDR1 is GTSNPN, CDR2 SVGIG, per germline (reference sequence). Trimming removed 1 base at V and 2 bases at J, with 12 bases between. CDR3 residues: CAWSGRGSTYNSPLHF. CDR3 DNA sequence: TGTGCCTGGAGTGGGAGGGGTAGCACCTATAATTCACCCCTCCACTTT. Full variable domain (rest looked up from reference TRBV30 and TRBJ1-6): SQTIHQWPATLVQPVGSPLSLECTVEGTSNPNLYWYRQAAGRGLQLLFYSVGIGQISSEVPQNLSASRPQDRQFILSSKKLLLSDSGFYLCAWSGRGSTYNSPLHFGNGTRLTVT.

The J gene is TRBJ2-1, the V gene TRBV5-6, with TRBD1 matching 8 bases. Germline V gives CDR1 SGHDT, CDR2 YYEEEE. This CDR3 has 15 amino acids. The V segment lost 4 bases and the J segment 7 bases; nucleotides outside the gene matches: 10. The DNA of the CDR3 is TGTGCCAGCAGCCGGACAGGGCTTGGTGGAAATGAGCAGTTCTTC. It codes for CASSRTGLGGNEQFF.

This sequence joins TRBV7-3 and TRBJ1-3; D is uncertain. The CDR3 consists of 15 residues. The V gene's germline CDR1 is SGHTA and CDR2 FQGTGA. V was cut by 5 bases and J by 0 bases, with 11 bases left in between. For the CDR3, the DNA is TGTGCCAGCAGCCTCTCCCCGAGCTCTGGAAACACCATATATTTT. Translating gives CASSLSPSSGNTIYF.

CDR3 loop: CATRGTGAPYGYTF. The DNA for the CDR3 is TGTGCCACCCGCGGGACAGGGGCACCGTATGGCTACACCTTC. This chain connects TRBV10-3 to TRBJ1-2, with 10 bases that match TRBD1. The germline gives CDR1 ENHRY, CDR2 SYGVKD. V lost 10 bases, J lost 5 bases, and 10 bases stayed unmatched. The CDR3 is made up of 14 amino acids.

The gene calls are TRBV4-2 and TRBJ1-2; D possibly corresponds to TRBD1 (6 bases). The length of the CDR3 is 13 residues. Trimming left V 5 bases short and J 0 bases short, with 7 bases between. Germline V gene lookup returns CDR1 LGHNA and CDR2 YNFKEQ. CDR3 sequence: CASSGQSNYGYTF. The CDR3 nucleotides read TGTGCCAGCAGCGGACAGTCTAACTATGGCTACACCTTC.

The chain employs TRBV6-5 and TRBJ1-2; 7 nucleotides match TRBD1. V was pared by 6 bases and J by 1 base, with 2 bases of the junction left unmatched. This CDR3 contains 13 residues. Germline-derived CDR1 and CDR2 are MNHEY and SVGAGI. The chain's CDR3 is CASRTGFNYGYTF. In DNA, the CDR3 is TGTGCCAGCAGGACAGGGTTTAACTATGGCTACACCTTC.

The rearrangement links TRBV6-5 to TRBJ2-1; a weak D match, TRBD1 (7 bases). The germline CDR1 and CDR2 sequences are MNHEY and SVGAGI. Deletions cut 2 bases from V and 3 bases from J, with 11 bases between. This CDR3 contains 15 residues. The CDR3 here is CASSYGGTDYNEQFF. The CDR3 region has the DNA TGTGCCAGCAGTTACGGGGGGACAGACTACAATGAGCAGTTCTTC.

Details on this clone: Other DNA sequences within the sample encode an identical CDR3. The chain combines TRBV5-1 with TRBJ1-2; 7 nucleotides align to TRBD1. Looked up from germline, CDR1 is SGHRS and CDR2 is YFSETQ. With V trimmed by 1 base and J by 11 bases, 8 bases remained unmatched. This CDR3 comprises 13 residues. CDR3 in amino acids: CASSLRRGYGYTF. The CDR3 bases are TGCGCCAGCAGCTTGCGCAGGGGGTACGGTTACACCTTC.

This rearrangement joins TRBV30 to TRBJ1-1, with unresolved D. The V gene's germline CDR1 is GTSNPN and CDR2 SVGIG (reference sequence). The CDR3 has 13 residues. The ends were cut back, 0 bases at V and 1 base at J, with 6 bases in the middle. The CDR3 DNA is TGTGCCTGGAGTGTACAAAAGAACACTGAAGCTTTCTTT. Protein sequence: CAWSVQKNTEAFF.

This chain uses TRBV5-6 with TRBJ1-1; the D is unclear. Trimming removed 0 bases at V and 7 bases at J, with 19 bases between. This CDR3 region has 16 residues. Germline-derived CDR1 and CDR2 are SGHDT and YYEEEE. The CDR3: CASSLGAARNLNEAFF. Written as DNA, the CDR3 is TGTGCCAGCAGCTTGGGTGCGGCACGGAATCTGAATGAAGCTTTCTTT.

The chain is built from TRBV5-4 and TRBJ1-1, with D maybe TRBD1 (5 bases). In germline, CDR1 is SGHNT, CDR2 YYREEE (reference sequence). The CDR3 loop spans 13 amino acids. V was pared by 10 bases and J by 4 bases, with 17 bases between. CDR3 nucleotides: TGTGCCGGAGGGACCCCCGATATCACTGAAGCTTTCTTT. It codes for CAGGTPDITEAFF.

The V gene is TRBV4-2, the J gene TRBJ2-5, with D hard to call. The CDR3 covers 15 residues. V was clipped by 3 bases and J by 0 bases, with 11 bases between them. The germline gives CDR1 LGHNA, CDR2 YNFKEQ. In DNA, the CDR3 is TGTGCCAGCAGCCAGGAGTTGAGGAACCAAGAGACCCAGTACTTC. This sequence encodes CASSQELRNQETQYF.

This chain uses TRBV6-5 with TRBJ1-2; D is unresolved. Germline V lookup: CDR1 MNHEY, CDR2 SVGAGI. Trimming shortened V by 6 bases and J by 0 bases, and 11 bases separated the two germline ends. This CDR3 contains 14 residues. For the CDR3, the DNA is TGTGCCAGCAGCGACGGGTTTGCTAACTATGGCTACACCTTC. Its protein is CASSDGFANYGYTF.

The chain carries TRBV13 and TRBJ2-7; 8 positions agree with TRBD2. This CDR3 spans 16 amino acids. Trimming took 2 bases from V and 6 from J; bases not matched to a gene: 12. Germline CDR1 PRHDT, CDR2 FYEKMQ (reference sequence). The CDR3 sequence: CASSLLGLEASGEQYF. CDR3 nucleotide sequence: TGTGCCAGCAGCTTATTGGGACTAGAGGCCTCGGGCGAGCAGTACTTC.

The chain joins TRBV19 to TRBJ1-2, with D possibly TRBD1 on 6 matching bases. The CDR3 runs to 12 residues. Deletions cut 6 bases from V and 3 bases from J, with 8 bases between. Germline CDR1 and CDR2: LNHDA and SQIVND (reference sequence). The CDR3 nucleotides read TGTGCCAGTAGGGACAGCTACTATGGCTACACCTTC. Translated: CASRDSYYGYTF.

The rearrangement joins TRBV5-5 to TRBJ1-2; D possibly corresponds to TRBD1 (5 bases). V shed 5 bases and J shed 2 bases, with 13 bases lying between them. The CDR3 covers 14 residues. Germline V gene sequence: CDR1 SGHKS, CDR2 YYEKEE (reference sequence). The CDR3 DNA reads TGTGCCAGCAGTTTTATACAGGAGAACTATGGCTACACCTTC. Its translation: CASSFIQENYGYTF.

The rearrangement uses TRBV5-6 and TRBJ2-2; D gene ambiguous. The CDR3 spans 12 residues. V lost 2 bases and J 7 bases, leaving 6 bases between the germline ends. In germline, CDR1 is SGHDT, CDR2 YYEEEE. CDR3 protein: CASSFGFGELFF. For the CDR3, the DNA is TGTGCCAGCAGCTTTGGCTTCGGGGAGCTGTTTTTT.

The gene calls are TRBV7-2 and TRBJ2-7; TRBD1 is a possible D gene (6 bases). The CDR3 runs to 13 residues. Germline CDR1 reads SGHTA; CDR2 reads FQGNSA. V was shortened by 3 bases and J by 3 bases, with 9 bases between the two germline ends. The CDR3 here is CASSLADSYEQYF. DNA of the CDR3: TGTGCCAGCAGCTTGGCGGACAGCTACGAGCAGTACTTC.

As regards this clone: The same CDR3 can be traced to other DNA sequences in this sample. The CDR3 sequence is CASSLRDNYGYTF. CDR3 DNA: TGTGCCAGCAGCTTGAGGGATAACTATGGCTACACCTTC. This chain uses TRBV7-9 with TRBJ1-2; the D is unclear. Germline CDR1 and CDR2: SEHNR and FQNEAQ (reference sequence). The CDR3 is made up of 13 amino acids. Trimming shortened V by 3 bases and J by 1 base, and 6 bases separated the two germline ends.

This clone was seen a few times. CDR3 DNA sequence: TGTGCCAGCAGTAAGGCCGGGGTCCATACGTTCTTC. Translated, it gives CASSKAGVHTFF. The rearrangement joins TRBV2 to TRBJ2-1; D is possibly TRBD2 (5 bases). Germline-derived CDR1 and CDR2 are SNHLY and FYNNEI. The ends were cut back, 5 bases at V and 15 bases at J, with 17 bases in the middle. The CDR3 spans 12 residues.

The chain employs TRBV5-8 and TRBJ1-4; 9 bases line up with TRBD1. Germline values: CDR1 SGHTS, CDR2 YDEGEE. Trimming at V came to 4 bases and at J to 6 bases, leaving 7 bases not matched to a gene. The CDR3 runs to 15 residues. The CDR3 loop is CASSKRQGGDEKLFF. The CDR3 DNA reads as TGTGCCAGCAGCAAACGACAGGGGGGGGATGAAAAACTGTTTTTT.

In this sample, this clone turned up a few times. The chain employs TRBV19 and TRBJ1-1; possible D gene TRBD1, 6 bases. The V gene's germline CDR1 is LNHDA and CDR2 SQIVND (reference sequence). CDR3 size: 15 residues. V dropped 4 bases and J dropped 1 base, with 13 bases sitting between them. This chain's CDR3 is CASSSRDKPNTEAFF. CDR3 nucleotides: TGTGCCAGTAGTAGCCGGGACAAACCGAACACTGAAGCTTTCTTT.

The CDR3 reads CASSLVQALVGTEAFF. The CDR3 DNA reads as TGCGCCAGCAGCTTGGTTCAGGCCCTGGTGGGCACTGAAGCTTTCTTT. The genes are TRBV5-1 and TRBJ1-1; the D is unclear. The CDR3 is made up of 16 amino acids. Trimming took 0 bases from V and 4 from J, leaving 16 bases between them. Germline CDR1 is SGHRS and CDR2 is YFSETQ.